This T cell receptor beta chain originates from a study of T-cell reconstitution after alpha-beta-depleted transplantation in children. The TCRbeta library was prepared with unique molecular identifiers. One entry per CDR3 protein results from TCRdb running MiXCR on the PCR reads. This sample has about 240,000 distinct CDR3 sequences, with 12% found just once. This CDR3 spans 12 amino acids. The V end was cut by 6 bases, the J end by 11 bases, with 14 bases between. The genes are TRBV12-3 or TRBV12-4 and TRBJ2-1; D is unclear. Here the sequenced sample was PBMCs from the stem cell graft donor, taken from the stem cell graft. This TCR came from a human donor who donated a stem cell graft to a child with acute lymphoblastic leukemia. The CDR3 nucleotides are TGTGCCAGCAGCCCTGTGCTACCCCAGCAGTTCTTC. The encoded protein is CASSPVLPQQFF.